The 19 T cell receptor beta chains below all came from one sample that was sequenced in a study of identical twins. TCRdb called the 5' RACE reads again in MiXCR, with one record for every CDR3 protein. The table records around 670,000 distinct CDR3 sequences, around 6.1% of them present only once. Sequencing was performed on naive T cells sorted from blood. The source of these receptors is a man between 18 and 35 years old in good health.

This clonotype was seen a handful of times. The CDR3 DNA reads as TGTGCCATCAGTGAGTCGAGGGACAGGGGGGAATATGGCTACACCTTC. Protein sequence: CAISESRDRGEYGYTF. The chain couples TRBV10-3 to TRBJ1-2, with 11 bases matching TRBD1. The CDR3 has 16 amino acids. Unmatched junction bases numbered 5, after V lost 0 bases and J lost 5 bases. Looked up from germline, CDR1 is ENHRY and CDR2 is SYGVKD.

There are a few counts of this clonotype. This chain uses TRBV12-3 or TRBV12-4 with TRBJ1-1; D may be TRBD1 (6 bases). The CDR3 has 14 amino acids. V lost 5 bases, J lost 14 bases, and 24 bases lay in between. The CDR3 here is CASSLSLSRDIRFF. The CDR3 DNA reads TGTGCCAGCAGTCTCAGTTTGTCCAGGGACATTCGGTTCTTT.

The chain uses TRBV7-8 and TRBJ2-1; maybe TRBD2 (5 bases). This CDR3 is 16 amino acids long. The ends were cut back, 5 bases at V and 0 bases at J, with 14 bases in the middle. Germline assignment: CDR1 SGHVS and CDR2 FQNEAQ. CDR3 sequence (DNA): TGTGCCAGCAGCGCCATAGCGCTGCGCTCCTACAATGAGCAGTTCTTC. Translation gives CASSAIALRSYNEQFF.

There are many counts of this clonotype. V gene TRBV12-3 or TRBV12-4 combines with J gene TRBJ2-2; D remains unclear. The CDR3 covers 11 residues. V lost 8 bases and J 8 bases, leaving 9 bases between the germline ends. The DNA of the CDR3 is TGTGCCAGCCAAAGTCGGGGGGAGCTGTTTTTT. Its protein product is CASQSRGELFF.

Ten or more counts support this clonotype. The CDR3 sequence is CASSPRDSNNEQFF. CDR3 coding DNA: TGCGCCAGCAGCCCAAGGGACTCGAACAATGAGCAGTTCTTC. The rearrangement joins TRBV5-1 to TRBJ2-1; D is perhaps TRBD2 (6 bases). Trimming pared 4 bases from V and 5 bases from J, leaving 13 bases between. Germline V CDR1 and CDR2: SGHRS, YFSETQ. There are 14 residues in the CDR3.

This clonotype appeared many times. This chain connects TRBV24-1 to TRBJ1-1; a weak D match, TRBD1 (5 bases). The germline V gene encodes CDR1 KGHDR and CDR2 SFDVKD. The V end was cut by 4 bases, the J end by 6 bases, with 11 bases between. The CDR3 totals 13 residues. The CDR3 protein is CATSDRDGPEAFF. In DNA form, the CDR3 reads TGTGCCACCAGTGACCGGGACGGTCCTGAAGCTTTCTTT.

This clonotype was counted at least ten times. The V call is TRBV12-3 or TRBV12-4, the J call TRBJ2-1; 9 bases match TRBD2. After removal of 4 bases from V and 3 bases from J, the junction contained 4 bases not matched to a gene. The CDR3 is 15 amino acids. The CDR3 protein is CASSSIAGVYNEQFF. The CDR3 region has the DNA TGTGCCAGCAGTTCAATAGCGGGAGTCTACAATGAGCAGTTCTTC.

This clonotype has at least ten counts. The V gene is TRBV7-2, the J gene TRBJ1-1; no clear D. The V and J ends lost 1 base and 10 bases respectively, with 7 bases between them. Looked up from germline, CDR1 is SGHTA and CDR2 is FQGNSA. The CDR3 has 11 amino acids. CDR3 sequence reads: CASSLVVGAFF. The CDR3 DNA follows: TGTGCCAGCAGCTTAGTTGTTGGAGCTTTCTTT. Combining the CDR3 with reference TRBV7-2 and TRBJ1-1 gives the whole variable domain GAGVSQSPSNKVTEKGKDVELRCDPISGHTALYWYRQSLGQGLEFLIYFQGNSAPDKSGLPSDRFSAERTGGSVSTLTIQRTQQEDSAVYLCASSLVVGAFFGQGTRLTVV.

The chain carries TRBV11-2 and TRBJ2-1; possible D gene TRBD2, 6 bases. The CDR3 is made up of 17 amino acids. Trimming shortened V by 5 bases and J by 0 bases, and 17 bases separated the two germline ends. Germline V CDR1 and CDR2: SGHAT, FQNNGV. This CDR3 is CASSPRVAESSYNEQFF. For the CDR3, the DNA is TGTGCCAGCAGCCCCCGGGTAGCGGAAAGCTCCTACAATGAGCAGTTCTTC.

This clonotype was seen more than once but under ten times. The chain carries TRBV3-1 and TRBJ2-1, with D perhaps matching TRBD2 (5 bases). V was shortened by 4 bases and J by 0 bases, with 7 bases between the two germline ends. Germline V gene data show CDR1 as LGHDT and CDR2 as YNNKEL (reference sequence). The CDR3 length is 14 residues. The CDR3, as DNA: TGTGCCAGCAGCCGCGGGTACTCCTACAATGAGCAGTTCTTC. It codes for CASSRGYSYNEQFF.

This clonotype was picked up a small number of times. CDR3 sequence (DNA): TGTGCCAGCAGCTTCAGGACCGAGCGCCTCTCCTACAATGAGCAGTTCTTC. Translating it yields CASSFRTERLSYNEQFF. This chain uses TRBV7-9 with TRBJ2-1; the D is unclear. This CDR3 region has 17 residues. The germline V gene encodes CDR1 SEHNR and CDR2 FQNEAQ (reference sequence). V lost 3 bases and J 0 bases, leaving 15 bases between the germline ends. Full variable domain (rest looked up from reference TRBV7-9 and TRBJ2-1): DTGVSQNPRHKITKRGQNVTFRCDPISEHNRLYWYRQTLGQGPEFLTYFQNEAQLEKSRLLSDRFSAERPKGSFSTLEIQRTEQGDSAMYLCASSFRTERLSYNEQFFGPGTRLTVL.

The sample holds many counts of this clonotype. The rearrangement links TRBV5-1 to TRBJ2-3, with D perhaps matching TRBD1 (5 bases). The CDR3 consists of 15 residues. Per the germline V gene, CDR1 is SGHRS and CDR2 is YFSETQ. The germline V and J ends were trimmed by 4 bases and 2 bases, with 14 bases remaining between them. The CDR3 region has the DNA TGCGCCAGCAGCGGATCCCGCAGGGACACAGATACGCAGTATTTT. Protein product: CASSGSRRDTDTQYF.

This clonotype was recorded a few times. This rearrangement joins TRBV18 to TRBJ2-2, with D perhaps TRBD2 (6 bases). This CDR3 region has 13 residues. V shed 4 bases and J shed 3 bases, with 6 bases lying between them. Looked up from germline, CDR1 is KGHSH and CDR2 is LQKENI. DNA for the CDR3: TGTGCCAGCTCACAGCGGGACACCGGGGAGCTGTTTTTT. Translating gives CASSQRDTGELFF.

This clonotype was counted between two and nine times. This rearrangement joins TRBV5-1 to TRBJ2-7; possibly TRBD2 for D (5 bases). The V end was cut by 0 bases, the J end by 5 bases, with 9 bases between. Germline CDR1 and CDR2: SGHRS and YFSETQ. The CDR3 covers 13 residues. The CDR3 protein is CASSLDGVDEQYV. The CDR3 nucleotides read TGCGCCAGCAGCTTGGACGGGGTTGACGAGCAGTACGTC.

This clonotype was seen many times. The chain joins TRBV21-1 to TRBJ2-7. TRBV21-1 is termed a pseudogene. There are 10 residues in the CDR3. The CDR3 sequence: CASSKTEQYV. The DNA for the CDR3 is TGTGCCAGCAGCAAAACCGAGCAGTACGTC.

There are many counts of this clonotype. The V gene is TRBV12-3 or TRBV12-4, the J gene TRBJ2-6, with D perhaps TRBD1 (6 bases). The CDR3 has 15 residues. The ends were cut back, 5 bases at V and 2 bases at J, with 10 bases in the middle. The DNA for the CDR3 is TGTGCCAGCAGTAGTTACAGGGCTGGGGCCAACGTCCTGACTTTC. Amino acid sequence: CASSSYRAGANVLTF.

This clonotype was observed at least ten times. The chain has TRBV20-1 and TRBJ2-5, with 10 nucleotides matching TRBD2. The CDR3 sequence is 13 residues long. Trimming took 6 bases from V and 5 from J; bases not matched to a gene: 6. Looked up from germline, CDR1 is DFQATT and CDR2 is SNEGSKA (reference sequence). The CDR3 spells CSAAAGGPETQYF. CDR3 nucleotide sequence: TGCAGTGCGGCAGCGGGAGGGCCCGAGACCCAGTACTTC.

The chain couples TRBV4-3 to TRBJ2-7, with 9 positions matching TRBD2. Trimming removed 0 bases from V and 1 base from J; junction bases left unmatched: 4. Germline CDR1 and CDR2: LGHNA and YSLEER. The CDR3 contains 16 residues. The CDR3 region has the DNA TGCGCCAGCAGCCAAGAGTTTCTAGCGGGGTCCTACGAGCAGTACTTC. Translated, it gives CASSQEFLAGSYEQYF.

This clonotype came up a few times. V gene TRBV7-9 combines with J gene TRBJ2-7; 10 bases map to TRBD2. This CDR3 spans 15 amino acids. Germline V lookup: CDR1 SEHNR, CDR2 FQNEAQ (reference sequence). The junction had 7 bases not matched to a gene; V was cut back by 5 bases and J by 3 bases. The CDR3 DNA reads TGTGCCAGCAGCCCCAGCGGGAGGGACAACTACGAGCAGTACTTC. This encodes CASSPSGRDNYEQYF. Combining the CDR3 with reference TRBV7-9 and TRBJ2-7 gives the whole variable domain DTGVSQNPRHKITKRGQNVTFRCDPISEHNRLYWYRQTLGQGPEFLTYFQNEAQLEKSRLLSDRFSAERPKGSFSTLEIQRTEQGDSAMYLCASSPSGRDNYEQYFGPGTRLTVT.